These T cell receptor beta chains were read from a single sample in a study of cytomegalovirus exposure and HLA in healthy donors. Assay used: immunoSEQ multiplex PCR; TCRdb lists only in-frame clones, some missing. The sample consists of tens of thousands of clones, over 60% of them appearing once. The specimen sequenced was PBMCs. The source of these receptors is a young man in good health and CMV-seronegative. The CDR3 runs from the conserved cysteine through the conserved F or W. Fields, in order: J gene, clone size, V gene, CDR3 length, D gene, CDR3 protein, CDR3 DNA. D genes are given only for firm matches. Not all rows give a size; the values are once, few, many and, for expanded clones, a class.

J: TRBJ2-3; size: .; V: TRBV28; length: 17; D: TRBD2; CDR3: CASSIGGLAGATDTQYF; DNA: TGTGCCAGCAGTATAGGAGGACTAGCGGGGGCCACAGATACGCAGTATTTT
J: TRBJ2-5; size: .; V: TRBV5-1; length: 14; D: TRBD2; CDR3: CASSLFLAEETQYF; DNA: TGCGCCAGCAGCTTGTTTCTAGCGGAGGAGACCCAGTACTTC
J: TRBJ1-1; size: .; V: TRBV6-6; length: 14; D: .; CDR3: CASSYMTVNTEAFF; DNA: TGTGCCAGCAGTTACATGACAGTTAACACTGAAGCTTTCTTT
J: TRBJ2-2; size: few; V: TRBV7-2; length: 15; D: .; CDR3: CASSLSGGNTGELFF; DNA: TGTGCCAGCAGCTTATCGGGTGGGAACACCGGGGAGCTGTTTTTT
J: TRBJ2-1; size: .; V: TRBV5-1; length: 15; D: .; CDR3: CASSLAVSSYNEQFF; DNA: TGCGCCAGCAGCTTGGCCGTGAGCTCCTACAATGAGCAGTTCTTC
J: TRBJ1-5; size: few; V: TRBV6-5; length: 15; D: TRBD1; CDR3: CASRRQGLLNQPQHF; DNA: TGTGCCAGCAGGAGACAGGGGCTCCTTAATCAGCCCCAGCATTTT
J: TRBJ2-7; size: .; V: TRBV7-8; length: 14; D: .; CDR3: CASSLDGDATSRDF; DNA: TGTGCCAGCAGCTTAGACGGTGACGCGACGAGCAGGGACTTC
J: TRBJ1-1; size: .; V: TRBV30; length: 12; D: TRBD1; CDR3: CAWSVGRDRENF; DNA: TGTGCCTGGAGTGTCGGGCGGGACAGGGAGAATTTT
J: TRBJ2-1; size: .; V: TRBV4-1; length: 15; D: .; CDR3: CASSLLVYAYNEQFF; DNA: TGCGCCAGCAGCCTACTAGTTTACGCCTACAATGAGCAGTTCTTC
J: TRBJ1-1; size: .; V: TRBV5-8; length: 14; D: .; CDR3: CASSHPRGNTEAFF; DNA: TGTGCCAGCAGCCATCCTAGAGGGAACACTGAAGCTTTCTTT
J: TRBJ1-1; size: once; V: TRBV2; length: 14; D: TRBD1; CDR3: CASRKQGDDTEAFF; DNA: TGTGCCAGCAGAAAACAGGGGGATGACACTGAAGCTTTCTTT
J: TRBJ1-4; size: .; V: TRBV4-3; length: 15; D: .; CDR3: CASSQIYSYYEKLFF; DNA: TGCGCCAGCAGCCAAATCTACTCCTATTATGAAAAACTGTTTTTT
J: TRBJ1-6; size: .; V: TRBV30; length: 16; D: TRBD1; CDR3: CAWRSPPRTGNSPLHF; DNA: TGTGCCTGGAGGAGCCCCCCCAGGACAGGAAATTCACCCCTCCACTTT
J: TRBJ2-2; size: .; V: TRBV10-1; length: 15; D: TRBD1; CDR3: CASSYRTGGIGELFF; DNA: TGCGCCAGCAGTTACCGGACAGGGGGCATCGGGGAGCTGTTTTTT
J: TRBJ1-2; size: .; V: TRBV30; length: 14; D: TRBD1; CDR3: CAWLGTGVGYGYTF; DNA: TGTGCCTGGTTAGGTACAGGGGTAGGCTATGGCTACACCTTC
J: TRBJ2-5; size: .; V: TRBV10-3; length: 16; D: TRBD2; CDR3: CAISRTSGGTGGTQYF; DNA: TGTGCCATCAGCCGGACTAGCGGGGGAACCGGGGGGACCCAGTACTTC
J: TRBJ2-1; size: .; V: TRBV27; length: 19; D: TRBD2; CDR3: CATRGRPTSGTSSYNEQFF; DNA: TGTGCCACCCGAGGAAGGCCGACTAGCGGGACGAGCTCCTACAATGAGCAGTTCTTC
J: TRBJ2-7; size: .; V: TRBV9; length: 16; D: TRBD2; CDR3: CASSVAPTSGRARQYF; DNA: TGTGCCAGCAGCGTAGCCCCGACTAGCGGGAGGGCAAGACAGTACTTC
J: TRBJ2-2; size: .; V: TRBV7-9; length: 16; D: TRBD1; CDR3: CSSSFIGGANTGELFF; DNA: TGTTCCAGCAGCTTCATAGGGGGCGCGAACACCGGGGAGCTGTTTTTT
J: TRBJ1-4; size: .; V: TRBV6-5; length: 13; D: TRBD1; CDR3: CASSRDRGEKLFF; DNA: TGTGCCAGTTCCCGGGACAGGGGTGAAAAACTGTTTTTT
J: TRBJ2-7; size: .; V: TRBV28; length: 16; D: TRBD1; CDR3: CASSSHPGTGGYEQYF; DNA: TGTGCCAGCAGTTCACATCCCGGGACAGGGGGTTACGAGCAGTACTTC
J: TRBJ1-4; size: .; V: TRBV27; length: 14; D: TRBD1; CDR3: CASSRTGTHEKLFF; DNA: TGTGCCAGCAGTCGGACAGGGACCCATGAAAAACTGTTTTTT
J: TRBJ1-5; size: .; V: TRBV7-2; length: 14; D: .; CDR3: CASSREQTNQPQHF; DNA: TGTGCCAGCAGCCGAGAACAGACCAATCAGCCCCAGCATTTT
J: TRBJ2-1; size: .; V: TRBV4-2; length: 17; D: TRBD2; CDR3: CASSQVRTSGGYNEQFF; DNA: TGTGCCAGCAGCCAAGTCCGGACTAGCGGGGGTTACAATGAGCAGTTCTTC
J: TRBJ2-1; size: .; V: TRBV4-2; length: 16; D: TRBD1; CDR3: CASGGAGGVGYNEQFF; DNA: TGTGCCAGCGGAGGGGCAGGGGGCGTGGGATACAATGAGCAGTTCTTC